This T cell receptor beta chain was obtained from a study of blood T cells in healthy people across ages. Regarding the study as a whole: More naive CD4+ cells and higher diversity were found in long-lived than in aged donors. Lack of knowledge of donor CMV status possibly confounded expanded clonotype changes.

In this sample, this clonotype turned up many times. As yet, its antigen is unknown. Healthy Caucasian individuals from Russia aged about 6 to 90 served as donors. Each sample gave at least 6.5 million isolated PBMCs. Primed by a sample-barcoded 5' primer and a J-beta primer mix, a second PCR proceeded for roughly 6 to 12 cycles. TCRdb ran MiXCR on the 5' RACE reads and lists one entry per CDR3 protein. The repertoire includes 650,000 to 800,000 distinct CDR3 sequences, approximately 52% of them detected once, and around an eighth sits in the top ten. Looked up from germline, CDR1 is MNHEY and CDR2 is SVGEGT. V was cut by 8 bases and J by 1 base, with 18 bases left in between. This CDR3 spans 15 amino acids.

The sequencing input was blood. The chain combines TRBV6-2 or TRBV6-3 with TRBJ2-7; D possibly corresponds to TRBD1 (5 bases). The sequence came from an elderly woman in good health. The CDR3 coding sequence is TGTGCCAGCTACCTCCCCGGGCAGGGTTCCTACGAGCAGTACTTC. This gives the protein CASYLPGQGSYEQYF.